Reported below is one T cell receptor beta chain. The data stem from a study of blood T cell repertoires in COVID-19. Across the study: Researchers got acute and convalescent COVID-19 samples from the United States, Italy and Spain.

In germline, CDR1 is MNHEY, CDR2 SVGAGI. The CDR3 runs to 14 residues. Trimming removed 10 bases from V and 0 bases from J, with 16 bases in between. Across fewer than 25 US areas, participants ranged in age from 18 to 89 years. Cohort allocation depended upon clinical history that participants reported. Data came from immunoSEQ multiplex PCR; TCRdb stores just in-frame clones and leaves some out. The sample holds 250,000 or so clones, about 84% seen once. The chain uses TRBV6-5 and TRBJ2-7, with a tentative D call TRBD1 (5 bases). Sequencing used PBMCs or T cells enriched from blood (not recorded which). The source of this sequence is a woman aged 45-65 years who had recovered from COVID-19. In DNA form, the CDR3 reads TGTGCCACTAGAAGGGGCCTGGTCTCCTACGAGCAGTACTTC. Residues: CATRRGLVSYEQYF.